The entry that follows covers one TCR beta chain sequence. There are 13 residues in the CDR3. V lost 2 bases and J lost 4; bases outside the gene matches: 4. CDR1 and CDR2 from the germline V gene are DFQATT and SNEGSKA (reference sequence). This sample is part of a study of T-cell reconstitution after alpha-beta-depleted transplantation in children. The TCRbeta library incorporated unique molecular identifiers. Via MiXCR, TCRdb re-called the PCR reads, giving one row per CDR3 protein. The sample carries roughly 500,000 distinct CDR3 sequences, 30% to 35% recorded once. The TCR comes from a human donor who donated a stem cell graft to a child with aplastic anemia. The sample in question was PBMCs from the stem cell graft donor, obtained from the stem cell graft. The chain couples TRBV20-1 to TRBJ1-2; 7 bases align to TRBD1. CDR3 bases: TGCAGTGCTAGAAGACAGGGCTTCTATGGCTACACCTTC. The encoded protein is CSARRQGFYGYTF.